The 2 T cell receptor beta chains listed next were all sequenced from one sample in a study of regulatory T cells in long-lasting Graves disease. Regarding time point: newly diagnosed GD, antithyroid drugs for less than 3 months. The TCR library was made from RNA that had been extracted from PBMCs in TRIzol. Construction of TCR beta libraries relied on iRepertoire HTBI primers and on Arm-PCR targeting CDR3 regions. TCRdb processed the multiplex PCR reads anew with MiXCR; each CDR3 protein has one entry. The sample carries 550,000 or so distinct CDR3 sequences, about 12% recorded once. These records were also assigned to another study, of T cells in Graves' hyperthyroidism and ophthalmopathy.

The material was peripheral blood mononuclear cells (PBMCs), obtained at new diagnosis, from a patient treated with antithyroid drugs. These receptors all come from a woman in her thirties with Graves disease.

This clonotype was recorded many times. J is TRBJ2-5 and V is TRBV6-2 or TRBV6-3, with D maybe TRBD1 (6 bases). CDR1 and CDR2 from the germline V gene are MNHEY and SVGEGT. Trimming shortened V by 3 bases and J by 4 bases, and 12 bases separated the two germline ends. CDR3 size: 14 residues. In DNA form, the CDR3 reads TGTGCCAGCAGTTATACAGGGTGGCGAGAGACCCAGTACTTC. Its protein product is CASSYTGWRETQYF.

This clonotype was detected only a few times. For the CDR3, the DNA is TGCGCCAGCAGCCATGACAGCGACTATAATTCACCCCTCCACTTT. This codes for CASSHDSDYNSPLHF. The chain joins TRBV4-3 to TRBJ1-6; D is perhaps TRBD1 (5 bases). The CDR3 runs 15 residues. Trimming took off 3 bases at V and 3 bases at J, with 9 bases between the two ends. Looked up from germline, CDR1 is LGHNA and CDR2 is YSLEER.